This TCR beta chain comes out of a study of blood T cell repertoires in COVID-19. For the study at large: There were acute and convalescent COVID-19 samples, and they came from the United States, Italy and Spain. The cDNA or gDNA used as material had been derived from T cells, B-cell-depleted T cells, or PBMCs.

Original handling: Reference gene primer amplification yielded estimated nucleated cell counts. TCRdb keeps only in-frame clones here, not all; method: immunoSEQ multiplex PCR. From that table come the V and J calls and clone size; the DNA was used to work out D and trimming. The sample shows tens of thousands of clones, over 80% of them seen only once. Germline assignment: CDR1 MDHEN and CDR2 SYDVKM. The CDR3 covers 16 residues. With V trimmed by 3 bases and J by 6 bases, 12 bases remained unmatched. The V and J genes are TRBV28 and TRBJ2-5, with 8 bases aligning to TRBD2. The sample consisted of peripheral blood. This clonotype was sampled from an elderly man with active or convalescent COVID-19. CDR3 DNA sequence: TGTGCCAGCAGTTTGCCCGGGGCTAGCGGGCTGCAGACCCAGTACTTC. Encoded protein: CASSLPGASGLQTQYF.